This T cell receptor beta chain stems from a study of T cells after yellow fever vaccination. In the study overall: Where fractions had low cell numbers, libraries were prepared from them with the SMART-Seq v4 Ultra Low Input RNA kit. Points from the study as a whole: Clonotypes appearing in both CD4 and CD8 compartments existed, and their share was small. Most clones from primary vaccination resurfaced after the booster (approximately 96% CD4, more than 75% CD8).

As to this clonotype: Its specificity is not known.

5'RACE template switching produced TCR cDNA carrying a universal primer site and UMIs. TCRdb fed the 5' RACE reads into MiXCR, producing one record per CDR3 protein. Altogether nearly 300,000 distinct CDR3 sequences are present, 7.5% to 9% being singletons, with the ten largest covering about 3.7%. CDR3 length: 12 residues. Germline CDR1 SGHNT, CDR2 YYREEE (reference sequence). The trim removed 9 bases at V and 5 bases at J, leaving 5 bases unmatched. The input for sequencing was CD4+ T cells sorted from PBMCs, taken 5 days after the yellow fever booster vaccination. The origin of this receptor is a man younger than 30 who received the YFV17D yellow fever vaccine. V is TRBV5-4 and J is TRBJ1-2; TRBD1 matches 9 bases. In DNA form, the CDR3 reads TGTGCCACCTGGGACAGGGCATATGGCTACACCTTC. Protein: CATWDRAYGYTF.